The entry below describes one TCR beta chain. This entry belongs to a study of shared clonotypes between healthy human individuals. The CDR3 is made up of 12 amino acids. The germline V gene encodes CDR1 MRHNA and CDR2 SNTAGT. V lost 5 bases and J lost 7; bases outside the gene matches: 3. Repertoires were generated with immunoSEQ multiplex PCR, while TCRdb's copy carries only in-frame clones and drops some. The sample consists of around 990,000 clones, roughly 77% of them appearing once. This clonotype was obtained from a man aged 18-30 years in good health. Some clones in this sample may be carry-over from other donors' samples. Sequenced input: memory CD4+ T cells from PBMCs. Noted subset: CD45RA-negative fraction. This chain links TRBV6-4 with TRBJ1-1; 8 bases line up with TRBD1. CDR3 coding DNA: TGTGCCAGCAGTTCACAGGGGGGTGAAGCTTTCTTT. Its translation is CASSSQGGEAFF.